One sample yielded the 8 T cell receptor beta chains listed below, sequenced in a study of Ad26.COV2.S vaccination and SARS-CoV-2 variants. Using immunoSEQ multiplex PCR, the repertoire was profiled, and TCRdb retains in-frame clones only, with some absent. The repertoire holds more than 300,000 clones, with about 82% as singletons. The treatment is: 15 to 20 received Ad26.COV2.S at low or high dose, single or two shots; five or six received placebo; per-sample allocation not given. Vaccine and placebo recipients were sampled on day 63 after the first injection. Sequences were derived from peripheral blood, sampled in a trial of Ad26.COV2.S vaccine versus placebo. The receptors here all came from a person aged 18 to 65 who received the Ad26.COV2.S COVID-19 vaccine or a placebo.

CDR3 in DNA: TGTGCCAGCAGTTCCTGGGACCCCTACGAGCAGTACTTC. Its translation is CASSSWDPYEQYF. The chain combines TRBV28 with TRBJ2-7; tentatively, D is TRBD1 or TRBD2 (5 bases each). Trimming shortened V by 4 bases and J by 2 bases, and 9 bases separated the two germline ends. Germline V CDR1 and CDR2: MDHEN, SYDVKM. The CDR3 loop spans 13 amino acids. Based on the CDR3 plus reference TRBV28 and TRBJ2-7, the full variable domain is DVKVTQSSRYLVKRTGEKVFLECVQDMDHENMFWYRQDPGLGLRLIYFSYDVKMKEKGDIPEGYSVSREKKERFSLILESASTNQTSMYLCASSSWDPYEQYFGPGTRLTVT.

V and J are TRBV9 and TRBJ2-7; the D is unclear. The CDR3 covers 13 residues. Deletions cut 1 base from V and 0 bases from J, with 5 bases between. The V gene's germline CDR1 is SGDLS and CDR2 YYNGEE. CDR3: CASSVTDSYEQYF. Written as DNA, the CDR3 is TGTGCCAGCAGCGTAACGGACTCCTACGAGCAGTACTTC.

The chain links TRBV25-1 to TRBJ1-2; no clear D. Germline CDR1 and CDR2: MGHDK and SYGVNS. The CDR3 totals 13 residues. V shed 10 bases and J shed 5 bases, with 17 bases lying between them. The CDR3 is CATHIRTAYGYTF. The CDR3 DNA is TGTGCCACCCACATAAGGACGGCGTATGGCTACACCTTC.

This chain uses TRBV6-5 with TRBJ2-7; no firm D call. The CDR3 extends over 14 amino acids. Germline V gene lookup returns CDR1 MNHEY and CDR2 SVGAGI. Between the trimmed V and J ends, which lost 6 bases and 0 bases, there was a span of 12 bases. CDR3: CASSLYTSSYEQYF. In DNA, the CDR3 is TGTGCCAGCAGCCTCTATACAAGCTCCTACGAGCAGTACTTC.

This clone was recorded only once. The V call is TRBV6-5, the J call TRBJ2-3, with D possibly TRBD2 on 5 matching bases. CDR1 and CDR2 (germline): MNHEY, SVGAGI. CDR3 length equals 12 residues. V lost 7 bases and J 7 bases, leaving 12 bases between the germline ends. CDR3 DNA sequence: TGTGCCAGCATTTATTCGGGGTATACGCAGTATTTT. This translates into CASIYSGYTQYF.

The chain uses TRBV6-5 and TRBJ1-2, with 8 bases identical to TRBD1. The CDR3 sequence is 14 residues long. J gave up 4 bases and V 5 bases, and 6 bases lay outside the gene matches. Germline V lookup: CDR1 MNHEY, CDR2 SVGAGI. CDR3 DNA sequence: TGTGCCAGCAGTCCTCAGGGGGCGCGCTATGGCTACACCTTC. This gives the protein CASSPQGARYGYTF.

The J gene is TRBJ2-2, the V gene TRBV24-1; D is perhaps TRBD2 (6 bases). Per germline, CDR1 KGHDR and CDR2 SFDVKD. This CDR3 is built from 15 residues. V lost 1 base and J 3 bases, leaving 8 bases between the germline ends. The CDR3 here is CATSDFSGDTGELFF. CDR3 in DNA: TGTGCCACCAGTGATTTCTCGGGAGACACCGGGGAGCTGTTTTTT.

The chain uses TRBV15 and TRBJ1-5, with a tentative D call TRBD1 (5 bases). Germline CDR1 and CDR2: LNHNV and YYDKDF (reference sequence). V was cut by 0 bases and J by 0 bases, with 12 bases left in between. This CDR3 comprises 17 residues. The CDR3 nucleotides read TGTGCCACCAGCAGAGATGCCGCAGGGAATAGCAATCAGCCCCAGCATTTT. Translating gives CATSRDAAGNSNQPQHF.